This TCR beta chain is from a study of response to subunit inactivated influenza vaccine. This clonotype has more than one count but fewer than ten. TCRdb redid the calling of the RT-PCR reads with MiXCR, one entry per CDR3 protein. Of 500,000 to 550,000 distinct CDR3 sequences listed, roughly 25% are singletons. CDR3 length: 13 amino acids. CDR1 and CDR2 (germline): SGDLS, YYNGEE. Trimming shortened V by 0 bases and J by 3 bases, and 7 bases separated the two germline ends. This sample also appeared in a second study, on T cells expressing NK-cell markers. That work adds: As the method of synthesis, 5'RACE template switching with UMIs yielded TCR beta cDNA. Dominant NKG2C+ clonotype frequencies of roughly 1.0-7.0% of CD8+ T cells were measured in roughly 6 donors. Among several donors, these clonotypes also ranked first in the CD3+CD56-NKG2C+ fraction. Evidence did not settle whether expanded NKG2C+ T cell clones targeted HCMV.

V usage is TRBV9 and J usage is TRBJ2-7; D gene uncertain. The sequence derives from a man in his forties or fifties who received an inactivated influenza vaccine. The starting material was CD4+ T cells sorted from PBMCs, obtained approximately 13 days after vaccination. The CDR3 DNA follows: TGTGCCAGCAGCGTAGAGGCAGGCTACGAGCAGTACTTC. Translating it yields CASSVEAGYEQYF.